Below are 17 T cell receptor beta chains sequenced from a single sample in a study of molecular identifiers for immune sequencing clone quantification listed by TCRdb under 2018. Library preparation employed PCR. The instrument given in TCRdb is Illumina HiSeq 4000. In-frame beta chains were kept once TCRdb had trimmed the public reads at Q25 with fastp and called clones with MiXCR. Under each unique CDR3 protein, matching rows form one entry showing the most common genes and DNA. Within this sample are about 640,000 distinct CDR3 sequences, with approximately 20% of them counted one time only. 0.75% to 0.95% of the sample is held by the ten biggest clonotypes. Sample: naive CD8+ T cells from blood, with Jurkat cell RNA spiked in. Taken with the paper, the label for cell subset or site translates to: FACS-sorted CD8+CD4-CCR7+CD45RA+ naive T cells. These receptors were collected from a human donor in good health. Some libraries in this study had Jurkat cell RNA spiked in.

This clonotype was picked up a small number of times. The V and J genes are TRBV6-4 and TRBJ2-1; D may correspond to TRBD1 or TRBD2 (5 bases each). The CDR3 covers 14 residues. With 7 bases removed from V and 3 bases from J, the gap between germline ends came to 13 bases. From germline, CDR1 is MRHNA and CDR2 SNTAGT. CDR3 in DNA: TGTGCCAGCACCACCAGGGAGAACTACAATGAGCAGTTCTTC. This translates into CASTTRENYNEQFF.

This sequence joins TRBV6-2 or TRBV6-3 and TRBJ1-5, with TRBD1 as a possible D gene (5 bases). Germline assignment: CDR1 MNHEY and CDR2 SVGEGT. V was shortened by 0 bases and J by 0 bases, with 18 bases between the two germline ends. The length of the CDR3 is 19 residues. This chain's CDR3 is CASSYSGTLGIYSNQPQHF. The CDR3 bases are TGTGCCAGCAGTTACTCCGGGACCCTGGGAATATATAGCAATCAGCCCCAGCATTTT.

This clonotype has a count of ten or more. The chain employs TRBV24-1 and TRBJ2-1; D is ambiguous. The CDR3 runs to 15 residues. With 4 bases removed from V and 2 bases from J, the gap between germline ends came to 11 bases. Germline-derived CDR1 and CDR2 are KGHDR and SFDVKD. The CDR3 DNA reads as TGTGCCACCAGTGAGCGGACCCCACCCTACAATGAGCAGTTCTTC. Translated, it gives CATSERTPPYNEQFF.

As concerns this clonotype: With a much larger clone just one base away, this may be a read error. The V and J genes are TRBV27 and TRBJ2-3; a weak D match, TRBD2 (6 bases). The CDR3 totals 16 residues. The V gene lost 5 bases and the J gene lost 4 bases, with 19 bases spanning the gap. CDR1 and CDR2 from the germline V gene are MNHEY and SMNVEV (reference sequence). CDR3 loop: CASSARRATGADTQYF. For the CDR3, the DNA is TGTGCCAGCAGTGCCAGGAGGGCTACTGGAGCAGATACGCAGTATTTT.

Comments on this clonotype: One base away lies a much larger clone, so this may be a sequencing read error. V and J are TRBV5-1 and TRBJ2-1; unclear D gene. The CDR3 runs to 13 residues. Germline V CDR1 and CDR2: SGHRS, YFSETQ. The CDR3 loop is CASSLVGSHERFF. CDR3 DNA sequence: TGCGCCAGCAGCTTGGTAGGGTCCCATGAGCGGTTCTTC.

The V and J genes are TRBV19 and TRBJ2-7, with D possibly TRBD2 on 5 matching bases. Germline V gives CDR1 LNHDA, CDR2 SQIVND (reference sequence). Trimming removed 5 bases from V and 0 bases from J, with 17 bases in between. The CDR3 runs 16 residues. CDR3 region: CASSPTPAVSSYEQYF. DNA of the CDR3: TGTGCCAGTAGTCCAACCCCAGCGGTGAGCTCCTACGAGCAGTACTTC.

Details on this clonotype: A clone one base away is much larger, so this may be a read error. The V and J genes are TRBV6-2 or TRBV6-3 and TRBJ1-5; possibly TRBD1 for D (5 bases). CDR1 MNHEY and CDR2 SVGEGT come from the germline V gene. Trimming took off 2 bases at V and 9 bases at J, with 11 bases between the two ends. CDR3 length equals 13 residues. The CDR3 DNA reads TGTGCCAGCAGTTACGGGGCTAGCCGGCCCCAGCATTTT. Encoded protein: CASSYGASRPQHF.

The sample holds many counts of this clonotype. The chain uses TRBV7-2 and TRBJ2-7; TRBD2 agrees at 8 bases. Germline loops: CDR1 SGHTA, CDR2 FQGNSA. V lost 3 bases to trimming and J lost 2 bases; unmatched junction nucleotides: 12. This CDR3 has 17 residues. Here the CDR3 reads CASSFPSSGGNTYEQYF. The CDR3 DNA reads as TGTGCCAGCAGCTTTCCCTCCAGCGGGGGTAACACCTACGAGCAGTACTTC.

This clonotype was seen at least ten times. V gene TRBV27 combines with J gene TRBJ2-7; 7 nucleotides line up with TRBD1. This CDR3 is 13 amino acids long. V shed 6 bases and J 2 bases; nucleotides not matched to a gene: 4. CDR1 and CDR2 (germline): MNHEY, SMNVEV (reference sequence). This CDR3 reads CASSSTGAYEQYF. DNA for the CDR3: TGTGCCAGCAGCTCCACAGGGGCCTACGAGCAGTACTTC.

With respect to this clonotype: A read error may explain this, as a much larger clone is one base away. This sequence joins TRBV7-9 and TRBJ2-5; 7 positions match TRBD2. The CDR3 covers 16 residues. The germline gives CDR1 SEHNR, CDR2 FQNEAQ (reference sequence). CDR3 amino acids: CVSSFSWEGHRETQYF. The CDR3 DNA reads TGTGTCAGCAGCTTCTCGTGGGAGGGCCATAGAGAGACCCAGTACTTC.

This clonotype was found many times. The rearrangement links TRBV6-5 to TRBJ2-3; unclear D gene. The CDR3 length is 15 residues. From germline, CDR1 is MNHEY and CDR2 SVGAGI. V gave up 0 bases and J gave up 2 bases, with 9 bases separating them. CDR3 in amino acids: CASSYSPLNTDTQYF. In nucleotides, the CDR3 is TGTGCCAGCAGTTACTCACCCCTTAACACAGATACGCAGTATTTT.

This clonotype was seen many times. V gene TRBV20-1 combines with J gene TRBJ1-2; tentative D call: TRBD1 (5 bases). V lost 1 base and J lost 4, with 10 bases in between. The CDR3 contains 13 residues. The germline V gene encodes CDR1 DFQATT and CDR2 SNEGSKA (reference sequence). CDR3 in amino acids: CSARAGQAYGYTF. Written as DNA, the CDR3 is TGCAGTGCTAGAGCAGGGCAGGCCTATGGCTACACCTTC.

This chain joins TRBV19 and TRBJ2-7, with D tentatively TRBD1 or TRBD2 (5 bases each). CDR1 LNHDA and CDR2 SQIVND come from the germline V gene (reference sequence). Deletions cut 3 bases from V and 6 bases from J, with 9 bases between. The CDR3 has 12 amino acids. As DNA, the CDR3 is TGTGCCAGTAGTATTGGGGGTCTCGAGCAGTACTTC. Residues: CASSIGGLEQYF.

In this sample, this clonotype turned up many times. The V call is TRBV4-3, the J call TRBJ1-1; 7 bases align to TRBD1. Germline CDR1 LGHNA, CDR2 YSLEER. V trimming: 0 bases; J trimming: 6 bases; junction bases outside the gene matches: 7. The CDR3 spans 15 residues. CDR3 residues: CASSQERGQYPEAFF. CDR3 nucleotide sequence: TGCGCCAGCAGCCAAGAGAGGGGACAGTATCCTGAAGCTTTCTTT.

This clonotype was found many times. The chain is built from TRBV12-3 or TRBV12-4 and TRBJ2-3; D call uncertain. V was cut by 1 base and J by 2 bases, with 7 bases left in between. CDR3 size: 14 residues. The CDR3 nucleotides read TGTGCCAGCAGTTTAGGAGCCTTCACAGATACGCAGTATTTT. Amino acid sequence: CASSLGAFTDTQYF.

This clonotype was recorded many times. The chain joins TRBV7-9 to TRBJ1-5; 8 bases map to TRBD1. The germline gives CDR1 SEHNR, CDR2 FQNEAQ (reference sequence). V gave up 2 bases and J gave up 5 bases; unmatched junction bases: 11. This CDR3 has 17 residues. The CDR3 loop reads CASSLSSGGAGHQPQHF. In nucleotides, the CDR3 is TGTGCCAGCAGCTTATCCTCAGGGGGCGCGGGTCATCAGCCCCAGCATTTT.

This clonotype was seen ten or more times. The CDR3 is CASSEGTSGANTGELFF. CDR3 coding DNA: TGTGCCAGCAGCGAGGGGACTAGCGGGGCAAACACCGGGGAGCTGTTTTTT. The chain combines TRBV9 with TRBJ2-2; 13 nucleotides line up with TRBD2. The CDR3 is made up of 17 amino acids. Per the germline V gene, CDR1 is SGDLS and CDR2 is YYNGEE. With 3 bases clipped from V and 2 bases from J, the junction kept 4 bases outside the gene matches. Supplemented by reference TRBV9 and TRBJ2-2, the full variable domain reads DSGVTQTPKHLITATGQRVTLRCSPRSGDLSVYWYQQSLDQGLQFLIQYYNGEERAKGNILERFSAQQFPDLHSELNLSSLELGDSALYFCASSEGTSGANTGELFFGEGSRLTVL.